This T cell receptor (beta chain) was recovered during a study of blood T cell repertoires in COVID-19. In the study overall: Italy, Spain and the United States were the sources of the convalescent and acute COVID-19 samples.

This CDR3 contains 15 residues. The germline gives CDR1 MNHEY, CDR2 SVGAGI. Deletions cut 7 bases from V and 1 base from J, with 15 bases between. Authors' methods: The authors estimated nucleated cell counts from reference gene primer amplification. Here immunoSEQ multiplex PCR was the method, and the copy in TCRdb shows in-frame clones only, minus some. V and J calls and clone size come straight from that table; D and trimming were deduced from the DNA. The sample holds 180,000 or so clones; approximately 90% are singletons and the top ten take approximately 1.4%. The genes are TRBV6-5 and TRBJ2-3, with D perhaps matching TRBD1 (5 bases). The sequence was obtained from a woman aged 45-65 years with acute or convalescent COVID-19. Sequencing input: peripheral blood. DNA for the CDR3: TGTGCCAGCAATAAAGGGATACAGGGCACAGATACGCAGTATTTT. Translating gives CASNKGIQGTDTQYF.